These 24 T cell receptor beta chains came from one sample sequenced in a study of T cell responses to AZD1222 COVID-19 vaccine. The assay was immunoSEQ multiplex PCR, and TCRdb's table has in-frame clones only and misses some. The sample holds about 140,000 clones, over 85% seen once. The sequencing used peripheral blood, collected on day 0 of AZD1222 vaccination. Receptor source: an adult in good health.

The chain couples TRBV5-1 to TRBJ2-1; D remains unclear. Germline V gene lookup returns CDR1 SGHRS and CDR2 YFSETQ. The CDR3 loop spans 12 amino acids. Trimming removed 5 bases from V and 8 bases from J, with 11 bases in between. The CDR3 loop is CASRPSMDEQFF. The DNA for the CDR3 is TGCGCCAGCAGACCTAGTATGGATGAGCAGTTCTTC.

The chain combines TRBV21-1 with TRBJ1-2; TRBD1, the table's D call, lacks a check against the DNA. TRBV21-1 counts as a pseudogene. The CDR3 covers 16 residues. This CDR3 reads CASSKRRTGGKDGYTF. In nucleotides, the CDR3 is TGTGCCAGCAGCAAAAGAAGGACAGGGGGTAAGGATGGCTACACCTTC.

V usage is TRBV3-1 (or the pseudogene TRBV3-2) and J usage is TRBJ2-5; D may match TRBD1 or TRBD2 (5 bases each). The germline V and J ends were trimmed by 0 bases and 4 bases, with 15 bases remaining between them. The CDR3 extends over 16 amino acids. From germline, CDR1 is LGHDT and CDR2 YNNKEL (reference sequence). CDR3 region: CASSQDLSLGGETQYF. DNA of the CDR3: TGTGCCAGCAGCCAAGATTTATCCCTTGGGGGAGAGACCCAGTACTTC.

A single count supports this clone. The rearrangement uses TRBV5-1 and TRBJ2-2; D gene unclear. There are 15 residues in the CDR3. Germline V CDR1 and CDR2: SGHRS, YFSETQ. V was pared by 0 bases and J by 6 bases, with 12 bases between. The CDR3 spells CASSLGILGPGELFF. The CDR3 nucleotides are TGCGCCAGCAGCTTGGGGATTCTTGGTCCCGGGGAGCTGTTTTTT.

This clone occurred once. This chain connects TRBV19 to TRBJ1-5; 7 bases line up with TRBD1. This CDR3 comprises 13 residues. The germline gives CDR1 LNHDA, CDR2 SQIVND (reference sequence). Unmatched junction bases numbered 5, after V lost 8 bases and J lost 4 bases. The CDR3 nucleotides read TGTGCCAGTCGCCGGGACAGAAATCAGCCCCAGCATTTT. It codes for CASRRDRNQPQHF.

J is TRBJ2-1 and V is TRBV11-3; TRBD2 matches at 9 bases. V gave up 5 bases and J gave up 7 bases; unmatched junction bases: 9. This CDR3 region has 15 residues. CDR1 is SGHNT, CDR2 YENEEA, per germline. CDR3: CASSLGTSNRNEQFF. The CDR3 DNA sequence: TGTGCCAGCAGCCTCGGGACTAGCAACAGAAATGAGCAGTTCTTC. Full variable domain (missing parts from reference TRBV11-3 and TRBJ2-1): EAGVVQSPRYKIIEKKQPVAFWCNPISGHNTLYWYLQNLGQGPELLIRYENEEAVDDSQLPKDRFSAERLKGVDSTLKIQPAELGDSAVYLCASSLGTSNRNEQFFGPGTRLTVL.

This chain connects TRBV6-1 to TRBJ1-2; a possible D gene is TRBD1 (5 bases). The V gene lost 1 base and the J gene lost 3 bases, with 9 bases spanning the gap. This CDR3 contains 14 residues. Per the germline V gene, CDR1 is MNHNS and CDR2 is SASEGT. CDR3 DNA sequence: TGTGCCAGCAGTGAAGGGACACCCGACTATGGCTACACCTTC. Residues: CASSEGTPDYGYTF.

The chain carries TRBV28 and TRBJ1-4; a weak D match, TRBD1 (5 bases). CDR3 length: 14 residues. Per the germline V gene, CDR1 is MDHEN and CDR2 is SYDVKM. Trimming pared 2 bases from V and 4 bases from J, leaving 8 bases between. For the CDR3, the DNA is TGTGCCAGCAGTTTACCAGGGAGTAATGAAAAACTGTTTTTT. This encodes CASSLPGSNEKLFF.

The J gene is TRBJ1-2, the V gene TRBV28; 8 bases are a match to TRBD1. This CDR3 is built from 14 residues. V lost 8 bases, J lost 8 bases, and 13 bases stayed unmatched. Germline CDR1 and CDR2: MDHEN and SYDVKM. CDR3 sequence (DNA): TGTGCCAGCGGACAGGGTCAGGCGACCGGGGGCTACACCTTC. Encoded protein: CASGQGQATGGYTF.

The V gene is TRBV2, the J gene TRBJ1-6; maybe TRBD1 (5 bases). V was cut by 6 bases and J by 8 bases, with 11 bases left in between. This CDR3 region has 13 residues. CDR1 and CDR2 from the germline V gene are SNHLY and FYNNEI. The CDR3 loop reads CASRGTRDSPLHF. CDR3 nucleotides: TGTGCCAGCAGGGGAACCAGGGATTCACCCCTCCACTTT.

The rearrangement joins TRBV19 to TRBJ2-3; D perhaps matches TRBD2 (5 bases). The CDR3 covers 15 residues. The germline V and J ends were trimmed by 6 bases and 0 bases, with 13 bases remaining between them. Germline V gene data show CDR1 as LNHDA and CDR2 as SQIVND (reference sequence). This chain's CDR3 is CASRGLARSTDTQYF. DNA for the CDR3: TGTGCCAGTAGGGGTCTAGCCAGAAGCACAGATACGCAGTATTTT.

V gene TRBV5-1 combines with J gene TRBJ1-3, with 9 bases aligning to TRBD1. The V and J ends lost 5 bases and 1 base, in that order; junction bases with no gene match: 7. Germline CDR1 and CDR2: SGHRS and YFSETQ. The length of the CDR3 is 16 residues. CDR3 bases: TGCGCCAGCAGTCCCCCGACAGGGGGTTCTGGAAACACCATATATTTT. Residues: CASSPPTGGSGNTIYF. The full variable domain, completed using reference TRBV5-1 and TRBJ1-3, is KAGVTQTPRYLIKTRGQQVTLSCSPISGHRSVSWYQQTPGQGLQFLFEYFSETQRNKGNFPGRFSGRQFSNSRSEMNVSTLELGDSALYLCASSPPTGGSGNTIYFGEGSWLTVV.

CDR3 bases: TGTGCCAGCAGCAACCCGGGACTAGCGGGAGATTACACCTACAATGAGCAGTTCTTC. Translating gives CASSNPGLAGDYTYNEQFF. This chain connects TRBV6-4 to TRBJ2-1, with 14 bases aligning to TRBD2. The V and J ends lost 6 bases and 2 bases, in that order; junction bases with no gene match: 12. This CDR3 region has 19 residues. Germline values: CDR1 MRHNA, CDR2 SNTAGT.

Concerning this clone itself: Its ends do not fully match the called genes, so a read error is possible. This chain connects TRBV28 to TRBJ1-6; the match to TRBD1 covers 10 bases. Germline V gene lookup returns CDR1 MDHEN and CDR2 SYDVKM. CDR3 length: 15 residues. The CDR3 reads CASRQTGGYDSPLHF. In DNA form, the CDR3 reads TGTGCCAGCAGGCAGACAGGGGGCTATGATTCACCCCTCCACTTT.

CDR3 residues: CASSSPAAGELTYEQYF. In nucleotides, the CDR3 is TGTGCCAGCAGTTCTCCCGCCGCGGGGGAACTTACCTACGAGCAGTACTTC. This chain joins TRBV28 and TRBJ2-7; 7 bases fit TRBD2. J lost 2 bases, V lost 4 bases, and 14 bases had no gene match. Germline V lookup: CDR1 MDHEN, CDR2 SYDVKM. CDR3 length: 17 amino acids.

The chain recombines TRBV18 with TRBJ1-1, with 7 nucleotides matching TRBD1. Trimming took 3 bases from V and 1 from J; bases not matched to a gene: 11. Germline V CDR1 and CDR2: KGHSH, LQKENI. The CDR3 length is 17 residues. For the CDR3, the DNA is TGTGCCAGCTCACCGGCGCCGGGAGAGGGGGCGAACACTGAAGCTTTCTTT. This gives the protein CASSPAPGEGANTEAFF. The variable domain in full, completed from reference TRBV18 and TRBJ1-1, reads NAGVMQNPRHLVRRRGQEARLRCSPMKGHSHVYWYRQLPEEGLKFMVYLQKENIIDESGMPKERFSAEFPKEGPSILRIQQVVRGDSAAYFCASSPAPGEGANTEAFFGQGTRLTVV.

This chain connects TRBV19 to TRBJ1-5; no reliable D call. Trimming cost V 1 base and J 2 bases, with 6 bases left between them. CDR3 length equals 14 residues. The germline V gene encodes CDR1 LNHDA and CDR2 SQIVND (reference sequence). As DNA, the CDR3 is TGTGCCAGTAGTATAGTGGGTGGCAATCAGCCCCAGCATTTT. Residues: CASSIVGGNQPQHF. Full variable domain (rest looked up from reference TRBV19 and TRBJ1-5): DGGITQSPKYLFRKEGQNVTLSCEQNLNHDAMYWYRQDPGQGLRLIYYSQIVNDFQKGDIAEGYSVSREKKESFPLTVTSAQKNPTAFYLCASSIVGGNQPQHFGDGTRLSIL.

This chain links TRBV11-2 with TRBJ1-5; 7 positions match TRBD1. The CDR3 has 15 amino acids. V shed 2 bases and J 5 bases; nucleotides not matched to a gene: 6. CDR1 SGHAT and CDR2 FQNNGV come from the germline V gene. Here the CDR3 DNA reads TGTGCCAGCAGCTTATCACTCCAGGGGGATCAGCCCCAGCATTTT. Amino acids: CASSLSLQGDQPQHF.

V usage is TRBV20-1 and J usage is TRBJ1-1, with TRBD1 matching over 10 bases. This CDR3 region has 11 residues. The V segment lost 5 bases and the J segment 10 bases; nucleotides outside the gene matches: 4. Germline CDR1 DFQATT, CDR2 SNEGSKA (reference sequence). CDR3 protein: CSADRGRRAFF. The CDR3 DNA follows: TGCAGTGCTGACAGGGGGCGTCGAGCTTTCTTT.

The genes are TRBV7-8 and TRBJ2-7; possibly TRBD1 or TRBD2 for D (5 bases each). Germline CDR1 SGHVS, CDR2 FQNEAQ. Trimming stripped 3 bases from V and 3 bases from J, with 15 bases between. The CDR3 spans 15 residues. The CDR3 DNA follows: TGTGCCAGCAGCTTGGTGATCCAGGGACGCTACGAGCAGTACTTC. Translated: CASSLVIQGRYEQYF.

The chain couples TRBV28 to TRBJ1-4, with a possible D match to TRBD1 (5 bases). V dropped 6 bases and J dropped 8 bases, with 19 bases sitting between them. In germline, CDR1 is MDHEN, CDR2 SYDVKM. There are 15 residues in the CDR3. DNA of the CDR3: TGTGCCAGCAGCCTCCTCAGGGAGGTGAGCGAAAAACTGTTTTTT. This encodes CASSLLREVSEKLFF. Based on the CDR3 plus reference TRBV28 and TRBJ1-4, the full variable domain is DVKVTQSSRYLVKRTGEKVFLECVQDMDHENMFWYRQDPGLGLRLIYFSYDVKMKEKGDIPEGYSVSREKKERFSLILESASTNQTSMYLCASSLLREVSEKLFFGSGTQLSVL.

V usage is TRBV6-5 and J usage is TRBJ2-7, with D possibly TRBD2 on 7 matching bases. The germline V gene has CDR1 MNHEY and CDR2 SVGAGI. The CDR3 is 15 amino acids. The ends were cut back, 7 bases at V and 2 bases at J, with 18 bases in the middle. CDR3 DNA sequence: TGTGCCAGCACCCCAGGAGGGGGGGATGCCTACGAGCAGTACTTC. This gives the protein CASTPGGGDAYEQYF.

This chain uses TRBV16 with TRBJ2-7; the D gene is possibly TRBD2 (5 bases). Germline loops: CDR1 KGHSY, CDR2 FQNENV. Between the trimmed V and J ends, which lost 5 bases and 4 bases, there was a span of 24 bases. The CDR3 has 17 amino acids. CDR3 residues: CASSLPEGSKIDYEQYF. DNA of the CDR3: TGTGCCAGCAGCTTGCCCGAGGGATCCAAAATAGATTACGAGCAGTACTTC.

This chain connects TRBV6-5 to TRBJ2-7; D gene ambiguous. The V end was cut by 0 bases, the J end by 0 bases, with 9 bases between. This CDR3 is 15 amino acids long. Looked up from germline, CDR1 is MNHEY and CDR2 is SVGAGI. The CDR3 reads CASSYSAESSYEQYF. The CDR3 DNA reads TGTGCCAGCAGTTACTCTGCAGAGAGCTCCTACGAGCAGTACTTC.